Presented here are 18 T cell receptor beta chains from one specimen sequenced in a study of T cell clonotyping in hematopoietic cell transplantation. Method: immunoSEQ multiplex PCR; TCRdb's copy keeps in-frame clones and lacks some. The data contain more than 9,500 clones, around 68% of them singletons. Material: peripheral blood mononuclear cells, obtained 180 days after allogeneic stem cell transplant. These receptors came from a male patient between 60 and 69 years old who had an allogeneic stem cell transplant from an unrelated donor, so the T cells may come from the graft donor. Some clones in this sample may be carry-over from other donors' samples.

In this sample, this clone turned up a few times. The chain is built from TRBV5-6 and TRBJ2-7, with D hard to call. Trimming removed 2 bases at V and 3 bases at J, with 9 bases between. Germline CDR1 and CDR2: SGHDT and YYEEEE. The CDR3 consists of 13 residues. The CDR3 DNA reads TGTGCCAGCAGCTTCGGGCGTCTCTACGAGCAGTACTTC. Amino acids: CASSFGRLYEQYF.

The chain uses TRBV5-1 and TRBJ2-5; no firm D call. V lost 4 bases and J lost 4, with 14 bases in between. The CDR3 sequence is 14 residues long. Germline V gene lookup returns CDR1 SGHRS and CDR2 YFSETQ. The CDR3 bases are TGCGCCAGCAGCCCGACACCCGGAGCAGAGACCCAGTACTTC. Its translation is CASSPTPGAETQYF.

The gene calls are TRBV25-1 and TRBJ2-5; 7 nucleotides line up with TRBD2. Germline V CDR1 and CDR2: MGHDK, SYGVNS. The CDR3 covers 14 residues. With V trimmed by 6 bases and J by 5 bases, 9 bases remained unmatched. CDR3 sequence (DNA): TGTGCCAGCAGCGAGGGGCAGGGAGGGGAGACCCAGTACTTC. Amino acid sequence: CASSEGQGGETQYF.

The gene calls are TRBV7-3 and TRBJ2-7; TRBD2 matches 10 bases. In germline, CDR1 is SGHTA, CDR2 FQGTGA. The CDR3 runs to 15 residues. The J segment lost 2 bases and the V segment lost 5 bases, leaving 6 bases of the junction unmatched. The DNA of the CDR3 is TGTGCCAGCAGCCAGGAAGCGGGAGGGCCCTACGAGCAGTACTTC. Protein product: CASSQEAGGPYEQYF.

This clone was counted between two and nine times. V and J are TRBV6-1 and TRBJ2-7, with 10 nucleotides matching TRBD2. The germline V gene encodes CDR1 MNHNS and CDR2 SASEGT. There are 17 residues in the CDR3. The V segment lost 2 bases and the J segment 3 bases; nucleotides outside the gene matches: 10. CDR3 bases: TGTGCCAGCAGTGAATCTCAACTAGCGGGGAACTACTACGAGCAGTACTTC. Protein sequence: CASSESQLAGNYYEQYF.

The chain links TRBV6-5 to TRBJ1-2; D uncertain. V was shortened by 4 bases and J by 0 bases, with 9 bases between the two germline ends. The CDR3 runs 14 residues. Germline V lookup: CDR1 MNHEY, CDR2 SVGAGI. The CDR3 loop is CASSLEPSNYGYTF. CDR3 in DNA: TGTGCCAGCAGTTTGGAACCTTCTAACTATGGCTACACCTTC.

The chain couples TRBV30 to TRBJ1-6; no firm D call. This CDR3 is built from 14 residues. CDR1 and CDR2 (germline): GTSNPN, SVGIG (reference sequence). V was trimmed by 4 bases and J by 7 bases, leaving 14 bases between them. The CDR3 bases are TGTGCCTGGACCTTGAACCTGGGGAATTCACCCCTCCACTTT. Protein product: CAWTLNLGNSPLHF. The full variable domain, with the rest looked up from reference TRBV30 and TRBJ1-6, is SQTIHQWPATLVQPVGSPLSLECTVEGTSNPNLYWYRQAAGRGLQLLFYSVGIGQISSEVPQNLSASRPQDRQFILSSKKLLLSDSGFYLCAWTLNLGNSPLHFGNGTRLTVT.

V and J are TRBV29-1 and TRBJ1-1; D not resolved. The CDR3 is made up of 13 amino acids. V lost 3 bases and J 0 bases, leaving 8 bases between the germline ends. Germline values: CDR1 SQVTM, CDR2 ANQGSEA. The CDR3 protein is CSVEAGMNTEAFF. In nucleotides, the CDR3 is TGCAGCGTTGAGGCCGGCATGAACACTGAAGCTTTCTTT.

Here the CDR3 reads CASSYSSADGPLHF. CDR3 DNA sequence: TGTGCCAGCAGTTACTCGTCGGCGGACGGTCCCCTCCACTTT. V is TRBV6-5 and J is TRBJ1-6; no clear D. Germline-derived CDR1 and CDR2 are MNHEY and SVGAGI. The CDR3 runs 14 residues. Trimming removed 0 bases at V and 13 bases at J, with 13 bases between.

The rearrangement joins TRBV5-6 to TRBJ2-5, with D hard to call. The CDR3 has 15 residues. In germline, CDR1 is SGHDT, CDR2 YYEEEE. With 3 bases removed from V and 5 bases from J, the gap between germline ends came to 17 bases. CDR3 in DNA: TGTGCCAGCAGCTCACTGGGCGTCAGAGTGGAGACCCAGTACTTC. Its protein is CASSSLGVRVETQYF.

The count of this clone is one. The chain is built from TRBV27 and TRBJ2-7; 8 positions agree with TRBD1. The CDR3 consists of 13 residues. Trimming at V came to 6 bases and at J to 3 bases, leaving 4 bases not matched to a gene. Per the germline V gene, CDR1 is MNHEY and CDR2 is SMNVEV (reference sequence). This CDR3 is CASSQDRDYEQYF. The CDR3, as DNA: TGTGCCAGCAGCCAGGACAGGGACTACGAGCAGTACTTC.

J is TRBJ2-7 and V is TRBV10-3; 13 bases map to TRBD2. Germline CDR1 ENHRY, CDR2 SYGVKD. The V gene end was trimmed by 7 bases and the J gene end by 6 bases; junction bases not matched to a gene: 6. This CDR3 has 14 residues. This CDR3 reads CAIKRGLAGAEQYF. In nucleotides, the CDR3 is TGTGCCATCAAACGAGGACTAGCGGGAGCCGAGCAGTACTTC.

The rearrangement joins TRBV7-2 to TRBJ2-5; D is ambiguous. The CDR3 contains 12 residues. Germline V gene lookup returns CDR1 SGHTA and CDR2 FQGNSA. V was cut by 3 bases and J by 7 bases, with 9 bases left in between. CDR3 sequence: CASSFSVGTQYF. CDR3 bases: TGTGCCAGCAGCTTCAGTGTTGGGACCCAGTACTTC.

The rearrangement uses TRBV6-1 and TRBJ2-3; a weak D match, TRBD2 (5 bases). CDR3 length: 14 residues. Trimming took off 6 bases at V and 2 bases at J, with 12 bases between the two ends. Germline-derived CDR1 and CDR2 are MNHNS and SASEGT. This chain's CDR3 is CASRDWEYTDTQYF. In DNA, the CDR3 is TGTGCCAGCAGGGACTGGGAGTACACAGATACGCAGTATTTT.

V and J are TRBV25-1 and TRBJ1-4; a possible D gene is TRBD1 (6 bases). This CDR3 is built from 12 residues. The germline V gene encodes CDR1 MGHDK and CDR2 SYGVNS. Trimming removed 8 bases from V and 10 bases from J, with 14 bases in between. The CDR3 DNA reads as TGTGCCAGCGGGCCACAGGGCGGAAAACTGTTTTTT. Its translation is CASGPQGGKLFF.

The CDR3, as DNA: TGCGCCAGCAGCCAAGGGATCTACCGAGCCGACACAGATACGCAGTATTTT. This translates into CASSQGIYRADTDTQYF. This rearrangement joins TRBV4-1 to TRBJ2-3; D not resolved. CDR1 is MGHRA and CDR2 is YSYEKL in the germline V gene. The CDR3 spans 17 residues. V was shortened by 1 base and J by 2 bases, with 16 bases between the two germline ends.

The chain is built from TRBV28 and TRBJ2-2; perhaps TRBD1 as D (6 bases). Germline V gene lookup returns CDR1 MDHEN and CDR2 SYDVKM. CDR3 length: 15 amino acids. With 1 base removed from V and 7 bases from J, the gap between germline ends came to 13 bases. The CDR3 DNA follows: TGTGCCAGCAGTTTATCCAGGGGCGTGCACGGGGAGCTGTTTTTT. It is translated as CASSLSRGVHGELFF.

The chain couples TRBV7-2 to TRBJ2-7; D gene unclear. Trimming removed 3 bases from V and 6 bases from J, with 6 bases in between. From germline, CDR1 is SGHTA and CDR2 FQGNSA. There are 11 residues in the CDR3. The CDR3 spells CASSFASEQYF. The CDR3 region has the DNA TGTGCCAGCAGCTTTGCGTCCGAGCAGTACTTC.